The TCR beta chain described here comes from a study of T cells in localized non-small cell lung cancer. Study-level results: Within adjacent lung there appeared a median around 55 of the top 100 tumor clones. Overall survival was longer when the density of T cells in the blood was higher. Adjacent uninvolved lung had the highest clonality, suggesting focused antigen responses. Only one tumor region was sequenced, so heterogeneity remains possible.

A word on this clone: Its target is unknown.

There are 13 residues in the CDR3. J was trimmed by 2 bases and V by 5 bases; bases with no gene match: 2. Germline CDR1 SGHTA, CDR2 FQGNSA. The assay was immunoSEQ multiplex PCR, and TCRdb's table has in-frame clones only and misses some. This sample has about 11,000 clones, with over 65% found just once. This sequence originates from a male donor at least 60 years old with stage I lung adenocarcinoma. The chain employs TRBV7-2 and TRBJ2-7; 8 bases match TRBD1. The input for sequencing was peripheral blood, taken before any cancer treatment. The CDR3 DNA reads TGTGCCAGCAGCCCGGACAGGGCCTACGAGCAGTACTTC. Translating gives CASSPDRAYEQYF.